This T cell receptor (beta chain) was observed in a study of T cells in Graves' hyperthyroidism and ophthalmopathy. Findings of the study overall: Using 13 V-J features, a model discriminated ophthalmopathy from stable hyperthyroidism.

No progression to ophthalmopathy during 18 months of follow-up defined stable disease. Clinical symptoms, serum thyroxine, TRAb, thyroid ultrasound and orbital computed tomography informed diagnoses. The germline gives CDR1 SGHKS, CDR2 YYEKEE (reference sequence). Trimming pared 2 bases from V and 5 bases from J, leaving 8 bases between. The CDR3 is 13 amino acids. Authors of the study amplified TCR beta CDR3 regions from RNA transcripts. HTBI primers were employed in a first-round RT-PCR of the TCR CDR3. TCRdb redid the calling of the multiplex PCR reads with MiXCR, one entry per CDR3 protein. The table has around 520,000 distinct CDR3 sequences, 12% to 15% seen once. This clonotype was picked up many times. Its specificity is not known.

This chain connects TRBV5-5 to TRBJ1-5; no clear D gene. The sample was blood. This sequence was found in a woman aged 40 to 50 with Graves' hyperthyroidism. The CDR3 sequence: CASSFQADQPQHF. The CDR3 DNA sequence: TGTGCCAGCAGCTTCCAGGCCGATCAGCCCCAGCATTTT.